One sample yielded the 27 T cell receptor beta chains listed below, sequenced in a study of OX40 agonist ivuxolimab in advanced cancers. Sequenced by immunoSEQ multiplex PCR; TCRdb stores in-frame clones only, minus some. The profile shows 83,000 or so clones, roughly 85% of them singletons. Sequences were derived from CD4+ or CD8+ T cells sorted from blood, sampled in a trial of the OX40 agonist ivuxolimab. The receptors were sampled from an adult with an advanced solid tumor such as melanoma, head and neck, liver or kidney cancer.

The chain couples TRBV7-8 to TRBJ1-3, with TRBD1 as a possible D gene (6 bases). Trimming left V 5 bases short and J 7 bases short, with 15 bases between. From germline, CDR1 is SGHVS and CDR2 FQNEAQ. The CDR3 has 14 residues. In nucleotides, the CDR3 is TGTGCCAGCAGCCCTGGGACACCTTGGAACACCATATATTTT. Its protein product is CASSPGTPWNTIYF. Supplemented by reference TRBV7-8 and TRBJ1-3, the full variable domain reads GAGVSQSPRYKVAKRGQDVALRCDPISGHVSLFWYQQALGQGPEFLTYFQNEAQLDKSGLPSDRFFAERPEGSVSTLKIQRTQQEDSAVYLCASSPGTPWNTIYFGEGSWLTVV.

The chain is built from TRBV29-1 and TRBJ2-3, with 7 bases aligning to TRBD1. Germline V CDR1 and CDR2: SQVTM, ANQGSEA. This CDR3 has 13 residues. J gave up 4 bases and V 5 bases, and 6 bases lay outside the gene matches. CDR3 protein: CSVRDRVADTQYF. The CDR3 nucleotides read TGCAGCGTTAGAGACAGGGTGGCAGATACGCAGTATTTT.

This CDR3 reads CASSSHRDRENYGYTF. As DNA, the CDR3 is TGTGCCAGCAGCTCCCACCGGGACAGGGAAAACTATGGCTACACCTTC. V is TRBV7-6 and J is TRBJ1-2; 9 nucleotides align to TRBD1. After removal of 4 bases from V and 2 bases from J, the junction contained 8 bases not matched to a gene. This CDR3 spans 16 amino acids. CDR1 and CDR2 (germline): SGHVS, FNYEAQ. The full variable domain, in which reference TRBV7-6 and TRBJ1-2 provide the parts outside the CDR3, is GAGVSQSPRYKVTKRGQDVALRCDPISGHVSLYWYRQALGQGPEFLTYFNYEAQQDKSGLPNDRFSAERPEGSISTLTIQRTEQRDSAMYRCASSSHRDRENYGYTFGSGTRLTVV.

This CDR3 is CASSEWSGTGELFF. DNA of the CDR3: TGTGCCAGCAGTGAATGGTCAGGTACCGGGGAGCTGTTTTTT. The chain joins TRBV25-1 to TRBJ2-2; D is unresolved. The CDR3 length is 14 residues. CDR1 and CDR2 from the germline V gene are MGHDK and SYGVNS. Trimming stripped 1 base from V and 5 bases from J, with 8 bases between.

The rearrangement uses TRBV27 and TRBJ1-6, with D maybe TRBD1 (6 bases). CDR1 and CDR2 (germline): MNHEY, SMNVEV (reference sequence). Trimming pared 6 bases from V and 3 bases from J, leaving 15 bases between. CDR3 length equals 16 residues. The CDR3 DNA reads TGTGCCAGCAGCCCCCCTATACAGGGCTATAATTCACCCCTCCACTTT. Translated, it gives CASSPPIQGYNSPLHF.

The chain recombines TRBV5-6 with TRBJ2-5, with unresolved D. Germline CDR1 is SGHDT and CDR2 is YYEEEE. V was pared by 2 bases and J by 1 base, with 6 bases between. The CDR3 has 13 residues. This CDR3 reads CASSFSTQETQYF. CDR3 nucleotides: TGTGCCAGCAGCTTTTCTACCCAAGAGACCCAGTACTTC.

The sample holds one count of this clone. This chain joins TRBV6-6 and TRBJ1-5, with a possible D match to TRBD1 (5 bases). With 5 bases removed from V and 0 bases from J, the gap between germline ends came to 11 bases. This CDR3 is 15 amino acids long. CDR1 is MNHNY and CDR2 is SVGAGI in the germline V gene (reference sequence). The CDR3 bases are TGTGCCAGCAGTCGGGACGGACGTAGCAATCAGCCCCAGCATTTT. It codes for CASSRDGRSNQPQHF.

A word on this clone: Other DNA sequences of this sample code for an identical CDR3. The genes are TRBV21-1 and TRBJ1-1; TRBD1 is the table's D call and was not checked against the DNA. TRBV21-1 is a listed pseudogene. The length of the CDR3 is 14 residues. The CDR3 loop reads CASSTQTLNTEAFF. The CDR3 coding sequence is TGTGCCAGCAGCACTCAGACACTGAACACTGAAGCTTTCTTT.

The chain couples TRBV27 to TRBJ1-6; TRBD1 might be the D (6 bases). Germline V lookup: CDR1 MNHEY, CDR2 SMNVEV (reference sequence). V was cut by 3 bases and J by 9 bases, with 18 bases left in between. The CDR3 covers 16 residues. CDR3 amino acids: CASSFRARDIGSPLHF. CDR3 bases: TGTGCCAGCAGTTTTCGTGCCAGGGACATCGGTTCACCCCTCCACTTT.

CDR3 sequence: CASGDGINTGELFF. In DNA form, the CDR3 reads TGCGCCAGTGGGGACGGAATAAACACCGGGGAGCTGTTTTTT. The V call is TRBV5-1, the J call TRBJ2-2, with D perhaps TRBD1 or TRBD2 (5 bases each). Germline V gives CDR1 SGHRS, CDR2 YFSETQ. Trimming removed 8 bases at V and 2 bases at J, with 13 bases between. The CDR3 is 14 residues long.

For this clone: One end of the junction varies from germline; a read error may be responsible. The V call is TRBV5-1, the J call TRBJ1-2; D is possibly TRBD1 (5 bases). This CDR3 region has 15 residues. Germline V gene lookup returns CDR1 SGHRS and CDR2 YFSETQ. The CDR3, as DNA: TGTGCCAGCAGCTTGGCGGGACGGGGATACTATGGCTACACCTTC. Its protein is CASSLAGRGYYGYTF.

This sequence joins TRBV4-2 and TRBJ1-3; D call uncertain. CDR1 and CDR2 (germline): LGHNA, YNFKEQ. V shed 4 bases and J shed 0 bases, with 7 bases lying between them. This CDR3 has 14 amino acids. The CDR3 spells CASSPNFSGNTIYF. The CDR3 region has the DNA TGTGCCAGCAGCCCGAACTTCTCTGGAAACACCATATATTTT.

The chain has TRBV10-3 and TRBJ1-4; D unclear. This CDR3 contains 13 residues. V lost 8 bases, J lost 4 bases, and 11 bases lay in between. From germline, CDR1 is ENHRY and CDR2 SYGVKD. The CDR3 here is CAIRQAVNEKLFF. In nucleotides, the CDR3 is TGTGCCATCCGGCAGGCAGTTAATGAAAAACTGTTTTTT.

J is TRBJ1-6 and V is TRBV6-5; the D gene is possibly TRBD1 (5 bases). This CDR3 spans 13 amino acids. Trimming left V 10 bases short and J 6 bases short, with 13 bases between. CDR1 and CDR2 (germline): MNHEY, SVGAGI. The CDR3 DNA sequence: TGTGCCACCTCAGGGCAGATTAATTCACCCCTCCACTTT. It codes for CATSGQINSPLHF.

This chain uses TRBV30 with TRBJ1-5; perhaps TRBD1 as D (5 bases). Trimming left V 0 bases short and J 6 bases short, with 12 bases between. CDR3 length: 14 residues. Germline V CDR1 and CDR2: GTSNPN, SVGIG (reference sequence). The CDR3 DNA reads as TGTGCCTGGAGTGTACTGAGGGGAACTCAGCCCCAGCATTTT. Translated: CAWSVLRGTQPQHF.

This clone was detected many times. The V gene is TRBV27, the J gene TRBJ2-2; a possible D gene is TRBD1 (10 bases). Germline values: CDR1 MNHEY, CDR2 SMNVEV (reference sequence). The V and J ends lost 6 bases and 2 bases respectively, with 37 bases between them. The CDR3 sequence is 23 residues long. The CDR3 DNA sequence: TGTGCCAGCAGGCCAAGACAGGGGGCTAGGCTAAAGGAAGCGGGGGGAAACACCGGGGAGCTGTTTTTT. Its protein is CASRPRQGARLKEAGGNTGELFF.

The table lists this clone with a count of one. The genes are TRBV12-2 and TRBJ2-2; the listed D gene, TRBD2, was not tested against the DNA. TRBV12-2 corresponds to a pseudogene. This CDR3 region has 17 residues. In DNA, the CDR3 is TGTGCAAGAGGGGCCCTACTAGCGGGAGTAGTGGAGGGGGAGCTGTTTTTT. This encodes CARGALLAGVVEGELFF.

CDR3 in amino acids: CASTRLAGYNEQFF. CDR3 bases: TGTGCCAGCACGAGACTAGCGGGTTACAATGAGCAGTTCTTC. The chain joins TRBV27 to TRBJ2-1; TRBD2 matches 10 bases. The CDR3 length is 14 residues. J lost 4 bases, V lost 7 bases, and 4 bases had no gene match. Germline loops: CDR1 MNHEY, CDR2 SMNVEV (reference sequence).

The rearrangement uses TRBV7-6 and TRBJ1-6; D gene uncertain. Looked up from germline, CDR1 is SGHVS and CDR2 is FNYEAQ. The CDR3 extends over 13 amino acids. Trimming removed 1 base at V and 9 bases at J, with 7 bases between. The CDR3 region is CASSLVKGSPLHF. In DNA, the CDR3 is TGTGCCAGCAGCTTAGTAAAGGGTTCACCCCTCCACTTT.

Here the CDR3 reads CASSLERRGKEAFF. CDR3 in DNA: TGTGCCAGCAGCTTAGAACGTAGGGGGAAAGAAGCTTTCTTT. V gene TRBV7-8 combines with J gene TRBJ1-1; a weak D match, TRBD1 (6 bases). Between the trimmed V and J ends, which lost 1 base and 8 bases, there was a span of 14 bases. Germline V lookup: CDR1 SGHVS, CDR2 FQNEAQ. This CDR3 region has 14 residues.

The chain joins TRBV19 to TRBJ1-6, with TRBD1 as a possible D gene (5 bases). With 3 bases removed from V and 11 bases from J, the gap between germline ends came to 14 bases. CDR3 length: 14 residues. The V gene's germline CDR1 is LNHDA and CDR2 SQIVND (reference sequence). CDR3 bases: TGTGCCAGTAGTATTACAGGCACCCCGGCACCCCTCCACTTT. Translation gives CASSITGTPAPLHF.

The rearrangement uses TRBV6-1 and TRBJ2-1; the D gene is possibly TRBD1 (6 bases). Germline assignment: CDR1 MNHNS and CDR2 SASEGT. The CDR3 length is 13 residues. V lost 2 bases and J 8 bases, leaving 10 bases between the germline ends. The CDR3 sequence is CASSEQGTDEQFF. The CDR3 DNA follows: TGTGCCAGCAGTGAACAGGGGACGGATGAGCAGTTCTTC.

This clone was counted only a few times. The CDR3: CASSTLSPLREYNQPQHF. CDR3 nucleotide sequence: TGTGCCAGTAGTACCCTAAGTCCCCTCCGAGAATACAATCAGCCCCAGCATTTT. The chain combines TRBV19 with TRBJ1-5; D remains ambiguous. The germline V gene has CDR1 LNHDA and CDR2 SQIVND (reference sequence). The CDR3 is made up of 18 amino acids. Trimming shortened V by 4 bases and J by 3 bases, and 22 bases separated the two germline ends.

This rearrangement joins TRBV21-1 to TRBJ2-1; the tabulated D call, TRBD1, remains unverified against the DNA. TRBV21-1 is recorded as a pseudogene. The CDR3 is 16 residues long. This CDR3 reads CASSRPGQGSYNEQFF. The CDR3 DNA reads TGTGCCAGCAGCAGACCGGGACAGGGCTCCTACAATGAGCAGTTCTTC.

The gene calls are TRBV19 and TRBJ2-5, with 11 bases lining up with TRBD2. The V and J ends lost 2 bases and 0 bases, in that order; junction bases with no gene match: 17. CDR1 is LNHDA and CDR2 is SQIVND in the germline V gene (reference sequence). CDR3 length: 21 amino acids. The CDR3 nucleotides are TGTGCCAGTAGTATATCAAGAGACCGACGGACTAGCGGGCTGTACCAAGAGACCCAGTACTTC. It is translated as CASSISRDRRTSGLYQETQYF.

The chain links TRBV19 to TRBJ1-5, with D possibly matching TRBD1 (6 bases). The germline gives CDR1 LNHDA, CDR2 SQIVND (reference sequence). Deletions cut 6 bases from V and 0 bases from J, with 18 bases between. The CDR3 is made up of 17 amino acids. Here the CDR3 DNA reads TGTGCCAGTAGGCCCGTGAGGGGACAAAATAGCAATCAGCCCCAGCATTTT. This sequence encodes CASRPVRGQNSNQPQHF.

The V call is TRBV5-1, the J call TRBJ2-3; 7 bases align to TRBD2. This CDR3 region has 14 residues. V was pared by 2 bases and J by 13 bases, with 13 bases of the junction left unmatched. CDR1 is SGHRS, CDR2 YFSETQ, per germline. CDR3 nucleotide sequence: TGCGCCAGCAGCTTAAATGTAGAGACTAGCCAGAAGTATTTT. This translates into CASSLNVETSQKYF.